This T cell receptor beta chain was identified in a study of T cells in Graves' hyperthyroidism and ophthalmopathy (dated by TCRdb to between 2019 and 2020). Background on the whole study: Peripheral blood samples were taken at the time of initial diagnosis, prior to any treatment. The 75 to 100 discovery patients were divided at random into training and test sets in a 7:3 ratio. The paper describes TCR Vbeta CDR3 sequencing of 135 peripheral blood samples, made up of around 41 ophthalmopathy patients, 70 to 75 hyperthyroidism patients and roughly 17 progressor patients. Prospective prediction of ophthalmopathy was tested in an independent validation cohort consisting of 18 to 20 hyperthyroidism patients and some 17 patients who later progressed to ophthalmopathy. In addition, the study compared T-cell repertoires in thyroid tissue and in blood from several Graves' hyperthyroidism patients. After sampling, hyperthyroidism patients received methimazole starting at 30 mg daily, and ophthalmopathy patients received high-dose intravenous methylprednisolone. To identify distinguishing TCR V-J signatures, a discovery cohort of roughly 100 patients was used, comprising under 45 with Graves' ophthalmopathy and under 60 with stable Graves' hyperthyroidism. The paper as a whole reports these results and caveats: In validation, progression to ophthalmopathy was predicted by the model with roughly 69% sensitivity and 72% to 80% specificity, a median of about 6 months before onset. In cross-validation, a model built on a 13 V-J signature told ophthalmopathy apart from stable hyperthyroidism with approximately 91% sensitivity and roughly 81% specificity, and in testing the same model reached 80%/75%. No statistical method was used to set the sample size in advance, and investigators knew the group allocation. Most expanded thyroid clonotypes (frequency above 0.001) were also found in blood, which suggests that blood repertoires may mirror thyroid immune responses.

Stable Graves' hyperthyroidism was defined as no progression to ophthalmopathy during 18 months of follow-up. Hyperthyroidism patients were newly diagnosed, had a disease duration of under 2 months, and were aged 18 to 65 years. The study excluded patients with uncontrolled infections, other autoimmune diseases, pregnancy or lactation. Diagnoses relied on clinical symptoms, serum thyroxine and TRAb, thyroid ultrasound and orbital computed tomography. Ficoll-Paque density gradient centrifugation was used to isolate PBMCs from about 10 ml of fresh peripheral blood. Total RNA was extracted using Trizol reagent, and RNA quality was assessed on an Agilent 2100 Bioanalyzer. The TCR beta CDR3 regions were amplified from RNA transcripts. The first round of RT-PCR for the TCR CDR3 was performed with the HTBI primer set and the Qiagen OneStep RT-PCR kit. Libraries were constructed in a second round of multiplex PCR, after which size selection and purification were carried out. Sequencing of the libraries was done on an Illumina HiSeq2000 using paired-end 100 bp reads. Regarding the original processing steps: Raw data were processed with SOAPnuke, discarding reads with adapters, uncalled bases, mean Phred below 15, or no exact constant-primer or identifier match. High-quality paired reads were merged with COPE v1.2.5, and unique nucleotide sequences were defined as clonotypes. MiTCR v1.1 was used to align the clonotypes against IMGT TRBV, TRBD and TRBJ reference segments. The analysis was restricted to V-J combinations with a frequency above 0.0001, which together covered 99.2% of the repertoires. A TCS score was defined as the ratio of F50 (clonal expansion) to E x V (chaos), with BLOSUM62-based TCRdist applied between CDR3 peptides within each V-J. Welch's t-statistics and random forest reduced fewer than 550 V-J features to 13, which were used in a naive Bayes classifier (R e1071). TCRdb itself trimmed the public reads at Q25 with fastp, ran MiXCR and retained productive beta chains. Rows merge per CDR3 protein into single entries with the most common DNA and genes. The V and J calls were not made by the authors but by TCRdb's processing. This sample holds about 420,000 distinct CDR3 sequences; about an eighth were observed only once. The ten largest make up about 5% of the sample.

The sample holds a few counts of this clonotype. Its target antigen remains unknown. Qualities for individual bases were not recorded, and no much larger clone is one base off. Sequencing was carried out using blood. The sequence derives from a woman between 18 and 29 years old with Graves' hyperthyroidism.

The encoded CDR3 is CASSYPPLAGDTGELFF. The DNA sequence is TGTGCCAGCAGTTACCCACCACTAGCGGGAGACACCGGGGAGCTGTTTTTT. Here the chain combines TRBV6-2 or TRBV6-3 and TRBJ2-2, and TRBD2 aligns with 11 junction nucleotides. The germline V gene yields MNHEY for CDR1 and SVGEGT for CDR2. Trimming removed 2 bases from V and 3 bases from J; the gene matches leave 5 bases unexplained. From the cysteine through the phenylalanine, the CDR3 covers 17 amino acids. This entry keeps only the CDR3 DNA: 51 bases, framed from base 1.